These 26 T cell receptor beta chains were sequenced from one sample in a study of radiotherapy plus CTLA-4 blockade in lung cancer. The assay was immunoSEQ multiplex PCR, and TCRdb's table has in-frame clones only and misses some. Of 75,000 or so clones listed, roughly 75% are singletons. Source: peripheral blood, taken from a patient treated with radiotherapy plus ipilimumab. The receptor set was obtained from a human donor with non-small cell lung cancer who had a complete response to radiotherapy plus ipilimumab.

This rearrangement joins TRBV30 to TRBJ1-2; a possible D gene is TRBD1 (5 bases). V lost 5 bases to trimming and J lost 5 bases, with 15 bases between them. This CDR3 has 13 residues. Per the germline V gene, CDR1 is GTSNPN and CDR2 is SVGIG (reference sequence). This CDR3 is CAWLVRAGYGYTF. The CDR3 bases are TGTGCCTGGCTCGTCAGGGCGGGTTATGGCTACACCTTC.

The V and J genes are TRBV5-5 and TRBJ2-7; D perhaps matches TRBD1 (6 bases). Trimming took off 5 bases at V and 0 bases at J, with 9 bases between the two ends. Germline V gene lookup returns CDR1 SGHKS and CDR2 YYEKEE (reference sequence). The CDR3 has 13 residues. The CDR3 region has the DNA TGTGCCAGCAGAGGGGACAACTCCTACGAGCAGTACGTC. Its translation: CASRGDNSYEQYV.

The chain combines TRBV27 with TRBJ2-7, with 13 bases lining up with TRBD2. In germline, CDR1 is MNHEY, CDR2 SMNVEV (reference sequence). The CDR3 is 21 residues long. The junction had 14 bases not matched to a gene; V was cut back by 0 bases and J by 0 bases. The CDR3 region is CASSLSPLRTSGGTTSYEQYF. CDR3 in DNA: TGTGCCAGCAGTTTATCCCCCTTAAGGACTAGCGGGGGTACCACCTCCTACGAGCAGTACTTC.

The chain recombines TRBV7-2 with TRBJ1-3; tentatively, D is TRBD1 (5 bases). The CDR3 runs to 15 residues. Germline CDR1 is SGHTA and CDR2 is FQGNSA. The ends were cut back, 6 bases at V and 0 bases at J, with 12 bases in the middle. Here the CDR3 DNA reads TGTGCCAGCAGACTCAGGGAGGGCTCTGGAAACACCATATATTTT. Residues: CASRLREGSGNTIYF.

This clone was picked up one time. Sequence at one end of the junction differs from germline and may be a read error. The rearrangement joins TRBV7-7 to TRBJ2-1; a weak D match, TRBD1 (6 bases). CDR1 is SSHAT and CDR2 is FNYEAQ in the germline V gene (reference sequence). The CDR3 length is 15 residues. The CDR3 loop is CASSRRRDMLNEQFF. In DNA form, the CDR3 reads TGTGCTAGCAGCCGTCGTCGGGACATGTTGAATGAGCAGTTCTTC. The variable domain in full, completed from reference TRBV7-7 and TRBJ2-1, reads GAGVSQSPRYKVTKRGQDVTLRCDPISSHATLYWYQQALGQGPEFLTYFNYEAQPDKSGLPSDRFSAERPEGSISTLTIQRTEQRDSAMYRCASSRRRDMLNEQFFGPGTRLTVL.

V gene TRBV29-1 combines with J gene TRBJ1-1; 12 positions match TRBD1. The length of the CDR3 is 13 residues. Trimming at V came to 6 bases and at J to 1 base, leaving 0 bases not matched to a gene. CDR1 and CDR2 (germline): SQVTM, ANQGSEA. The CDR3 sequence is CSVGQGANTEAFF. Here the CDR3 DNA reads TGCAGCGTGGGACAGGGGGCGAACACTGAAGCTTTCTTT.

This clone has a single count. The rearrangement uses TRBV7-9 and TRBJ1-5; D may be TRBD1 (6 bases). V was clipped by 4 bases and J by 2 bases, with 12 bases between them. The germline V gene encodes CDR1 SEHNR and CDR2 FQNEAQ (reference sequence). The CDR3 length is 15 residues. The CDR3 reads CASSSRGNGNQPQHF. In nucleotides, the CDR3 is TGTGCCAGCAGCTCGAGGGGGAACGGCAATCAGCCCCAGCATTTT.

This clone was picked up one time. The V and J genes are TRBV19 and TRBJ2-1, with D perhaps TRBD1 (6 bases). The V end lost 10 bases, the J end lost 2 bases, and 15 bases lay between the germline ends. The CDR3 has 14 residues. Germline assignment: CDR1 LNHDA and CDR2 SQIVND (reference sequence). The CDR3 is CATYRAFPYNEQFF. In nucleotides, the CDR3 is TGTGCCACCTACAGGGCCTTCCCCTACAATGAGCAGTTCTTC.

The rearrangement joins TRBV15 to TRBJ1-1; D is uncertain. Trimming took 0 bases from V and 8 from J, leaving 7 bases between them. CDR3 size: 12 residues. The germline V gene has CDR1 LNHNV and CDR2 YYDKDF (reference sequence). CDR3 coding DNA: TGTGCCACCAGCAGAGATCAACAGGAAGCTTTCTTT. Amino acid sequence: CATSRDQQEAFF.

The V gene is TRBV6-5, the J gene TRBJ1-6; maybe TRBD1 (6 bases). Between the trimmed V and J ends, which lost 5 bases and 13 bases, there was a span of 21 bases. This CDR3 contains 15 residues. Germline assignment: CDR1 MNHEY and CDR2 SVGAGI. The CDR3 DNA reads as TGTGCCAGCAGTCCTTACCAGGGGCCTACAATCCCCCTCCACTTT. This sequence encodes CASSPYQGPTIPLHF.

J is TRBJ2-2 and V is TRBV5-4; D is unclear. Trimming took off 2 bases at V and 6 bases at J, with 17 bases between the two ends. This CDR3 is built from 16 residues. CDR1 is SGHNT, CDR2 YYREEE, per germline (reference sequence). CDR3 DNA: TGTGCCAGCAGCTTAGGGCTCCACCGAACGCCCGGGGAGCTGTTTTTT. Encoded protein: CASSLGLHRTPGELFF.

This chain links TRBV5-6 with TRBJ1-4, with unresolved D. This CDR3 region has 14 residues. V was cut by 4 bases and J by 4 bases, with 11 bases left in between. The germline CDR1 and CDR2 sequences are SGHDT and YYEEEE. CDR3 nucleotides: TGTGCCAGCAGCACAGCGGGGTTTAATGAAAAACTGTTTTTT. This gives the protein CASSTAGFNEKLFF.

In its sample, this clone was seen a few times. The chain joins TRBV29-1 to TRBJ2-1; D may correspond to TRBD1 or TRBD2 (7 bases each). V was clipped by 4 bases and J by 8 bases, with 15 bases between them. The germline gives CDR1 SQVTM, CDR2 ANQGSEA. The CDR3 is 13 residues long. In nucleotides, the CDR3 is TGCAGCGTTGCCCCAGGGGGGGGCTATGAGCAGTTCTTC. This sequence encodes CSVAPGGGYEQFF.

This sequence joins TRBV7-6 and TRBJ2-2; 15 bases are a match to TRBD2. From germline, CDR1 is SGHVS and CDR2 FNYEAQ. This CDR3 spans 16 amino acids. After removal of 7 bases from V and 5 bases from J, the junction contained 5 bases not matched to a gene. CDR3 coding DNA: TGTGCCAGCACGGGACTAGCGGGGGGCGAGACCGGGGAGCTGTTTTTT. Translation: CASTGLAGGETGELFF.

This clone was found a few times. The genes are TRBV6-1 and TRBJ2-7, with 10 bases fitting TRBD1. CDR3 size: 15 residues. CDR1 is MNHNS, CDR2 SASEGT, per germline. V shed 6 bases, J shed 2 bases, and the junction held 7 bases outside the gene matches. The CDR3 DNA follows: TGTGCCAGCAGAAAGACGGGACAGGGGACCTACGAGCAGTACTTC. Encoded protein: CASRKTGQGTYEQYF.

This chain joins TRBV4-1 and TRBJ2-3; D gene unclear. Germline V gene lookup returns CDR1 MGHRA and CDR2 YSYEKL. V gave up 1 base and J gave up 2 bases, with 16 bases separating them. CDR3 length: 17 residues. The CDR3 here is CASSQVGFSEATDTQYF. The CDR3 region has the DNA TGCGCCAGCAGCCAAGTTGGGTTCAGCGAAGCCACAGATACGCAGTATTTT.

The CDR3 coding sequence is TGTGCCAGCAGCTTAATAGGACAGGGACTCTTCGGTGGAAACACCATATATTTT. This codes for CASSLIGQGLFGGNTIYF. The rearrangement uses TRBV7-2 and TRBJ1-3, with TRBD1 matching over 8 bases. The trim removed 2 bases at V and 3 bases at J, leaving 12 bases unmatched. In germline, CDR1 is SGHTA, CDR2 FQGNSA. The CDR3 sequence is 18 residues long.

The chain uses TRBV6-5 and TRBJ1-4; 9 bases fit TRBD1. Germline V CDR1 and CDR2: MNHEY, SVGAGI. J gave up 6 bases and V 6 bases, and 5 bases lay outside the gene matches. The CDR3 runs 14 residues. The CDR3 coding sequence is TGTGCCAGCAGCCCAACAGGGGGCGATGAAAAACTGTTTTTT. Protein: CASSPTGGDEKLFF.

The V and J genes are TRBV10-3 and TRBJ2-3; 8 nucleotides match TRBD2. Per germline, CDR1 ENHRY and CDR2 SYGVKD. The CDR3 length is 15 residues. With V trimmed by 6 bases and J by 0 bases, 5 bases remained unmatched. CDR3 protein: CAIRRPSGSTDTQYF. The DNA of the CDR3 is TGTGCCATCAGGAGACCTAGCGGGAGCACAGATACGCAGTATTTT.

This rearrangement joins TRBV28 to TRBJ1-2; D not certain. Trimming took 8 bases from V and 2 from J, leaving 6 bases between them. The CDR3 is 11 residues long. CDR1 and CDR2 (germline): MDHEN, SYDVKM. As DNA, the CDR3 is TGTGCCAGCGGCCAGAACTATGGCTACACCTTC. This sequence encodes CASGQNYGYTF.

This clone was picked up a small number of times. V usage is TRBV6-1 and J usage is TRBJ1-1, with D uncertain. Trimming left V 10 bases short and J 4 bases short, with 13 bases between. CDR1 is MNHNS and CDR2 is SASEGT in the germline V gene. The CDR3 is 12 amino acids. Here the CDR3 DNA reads TGTGCCACTACTGACATATTCACTGAAGCTTTCTTT. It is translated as CATTDIFTEAFF.

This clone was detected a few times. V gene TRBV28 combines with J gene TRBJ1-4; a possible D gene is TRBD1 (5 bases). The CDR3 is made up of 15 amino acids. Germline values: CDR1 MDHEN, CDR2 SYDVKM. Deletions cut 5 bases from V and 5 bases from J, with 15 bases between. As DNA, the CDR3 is TGTGCCAGCAGTACCTCTGGGGCGGGGAATGAAAAACTGTTTTTT. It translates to CASSTSGAGNEKLFF.

In nucleotides, the CDR3 is TGCGCCAGCAGCTTGGACTTTTCCCAAGAGACCCAGTACTTC. It codes for CASSLDFSQETQYF. This chain joins TRBV5-1 and TRBJ2-5; unclear D gene. The CDR3 is 14 amino acids. V was clipped by 0 bases and J by 1 base, with 7 bases between them. Germline CDR1 reads SGHRS; CDR2 reads YFSETQ.

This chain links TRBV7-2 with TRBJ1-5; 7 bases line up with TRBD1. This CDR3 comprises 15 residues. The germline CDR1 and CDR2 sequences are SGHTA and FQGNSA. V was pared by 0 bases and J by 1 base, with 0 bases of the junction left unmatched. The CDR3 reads CASSLAGQSNQPQHF. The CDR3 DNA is TGTGCCAGCAGCTTAGCGGGACAGAGCAATCAGCCCCAGCATTTT.

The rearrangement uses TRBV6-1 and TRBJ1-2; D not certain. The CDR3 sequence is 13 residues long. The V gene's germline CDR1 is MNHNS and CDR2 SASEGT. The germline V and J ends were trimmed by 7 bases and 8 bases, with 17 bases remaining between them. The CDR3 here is CASKKGLGEGYTF. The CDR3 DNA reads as TGTGCCAGCAAAAAGGGCCTCGGGGAAGGCTACACCTTC.

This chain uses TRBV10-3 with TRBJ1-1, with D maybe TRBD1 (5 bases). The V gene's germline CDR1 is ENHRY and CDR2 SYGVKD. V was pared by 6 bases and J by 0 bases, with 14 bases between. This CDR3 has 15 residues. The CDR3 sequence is CAIRPGHPMNTEAFF. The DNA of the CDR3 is TGTGCCATCAGGCCCGGACACCCGATGAACACTGAAGCTTTCTTT.